This T cell receptor beta chain was profiled in a study of T cell responses to AZD1222 COVID-19 vaccine. Background on the study: Researchers grouped second doses given at about 4 or about 12 weeks into one pool.

Points from the study as a whole: Spike was spanned by vaccine-associated CD4 TCRs, with dominance at 160-218 and 743-854. The study reported that nearly half of spike-specific TCRs target unmutated variant regions. Repertoires were obtained solely post-peak T cell response.

Produced via immunoSEQ multiplex PCR; TCRdb's table is partial and in-frame only. The sample has 100,000 to 130,000 clones; roughly nine tenths are singletons. Of note for this clone: What it binds is unknown.

The sequencing here drew on peripheral blood, taken on day 0 of AZD1222 vaccination. The origin of this receptor is an adult in good health.

DNA of the CDR3: TGCGCCAGCAGCCCCCCCCTGACAGGGGCGAACACTGAAGCTTTCTTT. This encodes CASSPPLTGANTEAFF. The V and J genes are TRBV5-1 and TRBJ1-1, with 8 bases that match TRBD1. The CDR3 has 16 amino acids. The germline V gene encodes CDR1 SGHRS and CDR2 YFSETQ. Trimming cost V 4 bases and J 1 base; bases outside gene matches: 9.